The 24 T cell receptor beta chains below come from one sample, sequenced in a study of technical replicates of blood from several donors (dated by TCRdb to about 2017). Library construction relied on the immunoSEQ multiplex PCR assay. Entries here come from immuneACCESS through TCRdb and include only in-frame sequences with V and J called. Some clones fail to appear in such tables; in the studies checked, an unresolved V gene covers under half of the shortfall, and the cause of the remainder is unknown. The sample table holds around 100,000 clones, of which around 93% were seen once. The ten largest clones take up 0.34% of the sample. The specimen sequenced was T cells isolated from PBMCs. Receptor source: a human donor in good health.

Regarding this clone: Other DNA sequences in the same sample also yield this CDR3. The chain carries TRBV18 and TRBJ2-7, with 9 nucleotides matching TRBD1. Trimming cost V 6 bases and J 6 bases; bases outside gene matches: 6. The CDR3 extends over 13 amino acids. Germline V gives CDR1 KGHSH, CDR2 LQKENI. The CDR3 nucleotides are TGTGCCAGCTCCCCGGGACAGGGACGCGAGCAGTACTTC. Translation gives CASSPGQGREQYF. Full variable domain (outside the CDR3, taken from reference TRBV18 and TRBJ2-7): NAGVMQNPRHLVRRRGQEARLRCSPMKGHSHVYWYRQLPEEGLKFMVYLQKENIIDESGMPKERFSAEFPKEGPSILRIQQVVRGDSAAYFCASSPGQGREQYFGPGTRLTVT.

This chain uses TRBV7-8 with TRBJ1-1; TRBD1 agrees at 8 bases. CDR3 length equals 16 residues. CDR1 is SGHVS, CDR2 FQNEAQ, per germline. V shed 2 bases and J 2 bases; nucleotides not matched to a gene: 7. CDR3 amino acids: CASSLLSGGANTEAFF. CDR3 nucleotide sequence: TGTGCCAGCAGCTTACTTTCAGGGGGCGCTAACACTGAAGCTTTCTTT.

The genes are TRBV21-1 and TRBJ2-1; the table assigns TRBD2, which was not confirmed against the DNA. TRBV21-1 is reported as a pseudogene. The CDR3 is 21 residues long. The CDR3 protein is CASSQYNPSRELAGGRAEQFF. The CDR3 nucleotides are TGTGCCAGCAGCCAGTACAACCCTTCCCGAGAACTAGCGGGAGGGCGTGCTGAGCAGTTCTTC.

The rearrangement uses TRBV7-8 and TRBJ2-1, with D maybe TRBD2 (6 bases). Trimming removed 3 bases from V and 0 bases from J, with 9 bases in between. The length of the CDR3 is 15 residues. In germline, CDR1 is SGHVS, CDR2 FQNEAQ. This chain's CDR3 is CASSLGGISYNEQFF. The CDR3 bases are TGTGCCAGCAGCTTGGGCGGGATCTCCTACAATGAGCAGTTCTTC.

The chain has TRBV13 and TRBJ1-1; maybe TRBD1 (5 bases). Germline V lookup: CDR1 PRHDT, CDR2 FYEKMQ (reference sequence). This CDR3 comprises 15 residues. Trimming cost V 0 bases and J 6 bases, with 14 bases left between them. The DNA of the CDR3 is TGTGCCAGCAGCTTAGGATGGCAGGGAGGGGCTGAAGCTTTCTTT. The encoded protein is CASSLGWQGGAEAFF.

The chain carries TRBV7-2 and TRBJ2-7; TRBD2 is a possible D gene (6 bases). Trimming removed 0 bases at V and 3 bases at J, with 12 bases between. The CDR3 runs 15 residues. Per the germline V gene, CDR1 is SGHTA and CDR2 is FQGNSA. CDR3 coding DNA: TGTGCCAGCAGCTTAGCCCAAGTGGGGGGCTACGAGCAGTACTTC. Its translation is CASSLAQVGGYEQYF. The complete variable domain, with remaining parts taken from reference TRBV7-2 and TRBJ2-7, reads GAGVSQSPSNKVTEKGKDVELRCDPISGHTALYWYRQSLGQGLEFLIYFQGNSAPDKSGLPSDRFSAERTGGSVSTLTIQRTQQEDSAVYLCASSLAQVGGYEQYFGPGTRLTVT.

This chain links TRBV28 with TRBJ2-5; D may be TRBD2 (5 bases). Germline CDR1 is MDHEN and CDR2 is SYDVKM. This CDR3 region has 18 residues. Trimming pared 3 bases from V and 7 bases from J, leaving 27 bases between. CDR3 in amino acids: CASSLAPPPKLAIVTQYF. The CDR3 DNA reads TGTGCCAGCAGTTTGGCTCCACCGCCTAAGCTAGCAATTGTGACCCAGTACTTC. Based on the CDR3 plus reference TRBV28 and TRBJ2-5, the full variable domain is DVKVTQSSRYLVKRTGEKVFLECVQDMDHENMFWYRQDPGLGLRLIYFSYDVKMKEKGDIPEGYSVSREKKERFSLILESASTNQTSMYLCASSLAPPPKLAIVTQYFGPGTRLLVL.

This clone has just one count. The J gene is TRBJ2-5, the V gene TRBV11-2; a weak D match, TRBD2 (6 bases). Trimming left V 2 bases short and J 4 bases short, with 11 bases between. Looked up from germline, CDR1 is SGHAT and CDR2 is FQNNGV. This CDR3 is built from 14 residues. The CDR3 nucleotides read TGTGCCAGCAGCTTAAGGTTGGGGGGAGAGACCCAGTACTTC. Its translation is CASSLRLGGETQYF.

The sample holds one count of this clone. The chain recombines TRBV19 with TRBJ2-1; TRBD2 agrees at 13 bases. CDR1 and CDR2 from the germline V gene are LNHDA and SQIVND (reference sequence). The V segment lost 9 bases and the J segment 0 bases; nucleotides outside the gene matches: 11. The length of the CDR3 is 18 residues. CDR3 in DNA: TGTGCCAGCCACCGAGGACTAGCGGGAGTTGGCTCCTACAATGAGCAGTTCTTC. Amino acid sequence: CASHRGLAGVGSYNEQFF. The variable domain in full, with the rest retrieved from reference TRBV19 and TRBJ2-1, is DGGITQSPKYLFRKEGQNVTLSCEQNLNHDAMYWYRQDPGQGLRLIYYSQIVNDFQKGDIAEGYSVSREKKESFPLTVTSAQKNPTAFYLCASHRGLAGVGSYNEQFFGPGTRLTVL.

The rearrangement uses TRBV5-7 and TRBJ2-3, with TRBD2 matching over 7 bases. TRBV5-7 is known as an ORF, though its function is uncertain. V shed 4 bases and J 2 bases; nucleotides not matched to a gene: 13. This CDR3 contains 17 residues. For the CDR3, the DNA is TGTGCCAGCAGCCCCCCAGGGCGGGAGCGAACCACAGATACGCAGTATTTT. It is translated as CASSPPGRERTTDTQYF.

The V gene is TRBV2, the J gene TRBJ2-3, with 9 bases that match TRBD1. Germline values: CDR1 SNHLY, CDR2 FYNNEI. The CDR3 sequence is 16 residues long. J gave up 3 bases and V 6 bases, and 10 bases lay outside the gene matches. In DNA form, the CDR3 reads TGTGCCAGCAGGCCCCGGACAGGGGTACGGACAGATACGCAGTATTTT. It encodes CASRPRTGVRTDTQYF.

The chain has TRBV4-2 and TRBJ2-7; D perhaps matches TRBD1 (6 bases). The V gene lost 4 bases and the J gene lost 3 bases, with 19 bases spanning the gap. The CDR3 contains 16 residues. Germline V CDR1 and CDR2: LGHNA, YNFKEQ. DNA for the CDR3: TGTGCCAGCAGCCCCCAAGCAGGGACAATCGGCTACGAGCAGTACTTC. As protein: CASSPQAGTIGYEQYF.

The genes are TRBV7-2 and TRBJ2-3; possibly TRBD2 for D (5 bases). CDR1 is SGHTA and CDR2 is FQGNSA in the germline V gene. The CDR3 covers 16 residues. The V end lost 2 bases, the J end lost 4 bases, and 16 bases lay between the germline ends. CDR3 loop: CASSLTNLASSDTQYF. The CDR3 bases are TGTGCCAGCAGCTTAACTAACCTAGCATCGTCAGATACGCAGTATTTT.

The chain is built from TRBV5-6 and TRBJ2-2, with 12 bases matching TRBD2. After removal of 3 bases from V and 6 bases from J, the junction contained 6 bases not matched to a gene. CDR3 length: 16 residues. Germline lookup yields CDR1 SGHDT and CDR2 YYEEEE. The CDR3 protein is CASSSRTSGKPGELFF. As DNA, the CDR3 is TGTGCCAGCAGCTCCCGGACTAGCGGGAAACCCGGGGAGCTGTTTTTT.

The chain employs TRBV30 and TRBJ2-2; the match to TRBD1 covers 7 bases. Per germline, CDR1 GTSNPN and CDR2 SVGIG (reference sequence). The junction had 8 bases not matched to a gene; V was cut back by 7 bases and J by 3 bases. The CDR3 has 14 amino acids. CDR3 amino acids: CALTGRVDTGELFF. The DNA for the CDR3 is TGTGCCTTGACAGGGCGGGTAGACACCGGGGAGCTGTTTTTT.

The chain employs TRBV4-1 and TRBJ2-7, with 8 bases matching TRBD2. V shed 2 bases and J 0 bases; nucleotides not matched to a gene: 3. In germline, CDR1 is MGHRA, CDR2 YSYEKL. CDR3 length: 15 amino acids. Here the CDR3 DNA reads TGCGCCAGCAGCCAATGGAGCGGGAGCTCCTACGAGCAGTACTTC. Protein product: CASSQWSGSSYEQYF.

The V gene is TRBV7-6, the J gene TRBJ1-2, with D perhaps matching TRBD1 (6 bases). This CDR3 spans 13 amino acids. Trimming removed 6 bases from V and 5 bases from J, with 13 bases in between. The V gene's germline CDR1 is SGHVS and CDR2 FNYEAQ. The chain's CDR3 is CASSYREGYGYTF. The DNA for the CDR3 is TGTGCCAGCAGTTACAGGGAAGGGTATGGCTACACCTTC.

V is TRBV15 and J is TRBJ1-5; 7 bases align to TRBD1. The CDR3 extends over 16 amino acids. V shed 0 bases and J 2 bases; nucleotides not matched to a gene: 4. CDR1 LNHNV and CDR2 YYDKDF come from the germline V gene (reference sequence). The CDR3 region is CATSRDQGGGNQPQHF. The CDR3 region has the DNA TGTGCCACCAGCAGAGATCAAGGGGGCGGCAATCAGCCCCAGCATTTT. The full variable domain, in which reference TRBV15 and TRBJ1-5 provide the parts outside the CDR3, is DAMVIQNPRYQVTQFGKPVTLSCSQTLNHNVMYWYQQKSSQAPKLLFHYYDKDFNNEADTPDNFQSRRPNTSFCFLDIRSPGLGDTAMYLCATSRDQGGGNQPQHFGDGTRLSIL.

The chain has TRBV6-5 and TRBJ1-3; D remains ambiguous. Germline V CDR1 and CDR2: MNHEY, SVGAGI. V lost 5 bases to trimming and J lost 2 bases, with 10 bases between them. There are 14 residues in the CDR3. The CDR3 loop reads CASSVGATGNTIYF. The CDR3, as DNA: TGTGCCAGCAGTGTGGGAGCCACTGGAAACACCATATATTTT.

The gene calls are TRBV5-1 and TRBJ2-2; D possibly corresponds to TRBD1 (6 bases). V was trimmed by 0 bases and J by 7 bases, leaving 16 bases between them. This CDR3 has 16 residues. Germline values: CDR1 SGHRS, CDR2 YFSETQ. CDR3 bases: TGCGCCAGCAGCTTGGCCGCGAACAGGGAGAGCGGGGAGCTGTTTTTT. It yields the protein CASSLAANRESGELFF.

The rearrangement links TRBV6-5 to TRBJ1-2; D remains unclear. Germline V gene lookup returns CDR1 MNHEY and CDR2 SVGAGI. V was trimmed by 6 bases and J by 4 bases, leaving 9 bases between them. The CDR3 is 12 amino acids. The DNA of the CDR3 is TGTGCCAGCAGCCAGACTGGCTATGGCTACACCTTC. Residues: CASSQTGYGYTF.

CDR3 sequence reads: CASSSRDSGYEQYF. The CDR3 bases are TGTGCCAGCAGCTCCCGGGACAGTGGCTACGAGCAGTACTTC. The J gene is TRBJ2-7, the V gene TRBV5-4; 7 nucleotides align to TRBD1. V trimming: 3 bases; J trimming: 3 bases; junction bases outside the gene matches: 6. CDR3 length: 14 amino acids. CDR1 SGHNT and CDR2 YYREEE come from the germline V gene (reference sequence).

In nucleotides, the CDR3 is TGTGCCAGTAGTACTCAAGCGGGGCCCTACGAGCAGTACTTC. Translating it yields CASSTQAGPYEQYF. The gene calls are TRBV19 and TRBJ2-7; 7 nucleotides line up with TRBD2. Trimming cost V 4 bases and J 2 bases; bases outside gene matches: 5. Germline V CDR1 and CDR2: LNHDA, SQIVND (reference sequence). The CDR3 is made up of 14 amino acids.

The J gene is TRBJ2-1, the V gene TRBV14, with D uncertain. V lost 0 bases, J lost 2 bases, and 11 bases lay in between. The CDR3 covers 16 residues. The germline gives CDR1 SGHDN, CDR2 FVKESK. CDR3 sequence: CASSQEGRIAYNEQFF. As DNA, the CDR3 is TGTGCCAGCAGCCAAGAAGGCAGGATAGCCTACAATGAGCAGTTCTTC.